This TCR delta chain originates from a study of gamma-delta T cells after stem cell transplantation. TCRdb reran clone calling via CATT on the RT-PCR reads. The table records about 11,000 delta-chain clones, under 45% of them present only once. Regarding this clone: The sample carries other DNA sequences with the same CDR3.

Input material: gamma-delta T cells. This TCR was recovered from a human donor. It is not recorded whose cells these are; they may come from a transplant donor.

The CDR3 region is CAARKLGDLIPYTDKLIF. CDR3 in DNA: TGTGCAGCAAGAAAACTGGGGGACCTAATACCGTACACCGATAAACTCATCTTT. The chain has TRAV29/DV5 and TRDJ1; 9 nucleotides agree with TRDD3. V was clipped by 2 bases and J by 0 bases; unmatched bases: 14. CDR1 is NSMFDY, CDR2 ISSIKDK, per germline. CDR3 length equals 18 residues.